The 26 T cell receptor beta chains below all came from one sample that was sequenced in a study of pediatric ulcerative colitis. This table comes from immunoSEQ multiplex PCR, and its TCRdb copy is limited to in-frame clones, with some not included. Among 60,000 or so clones listed, just over 75% were seen once. The sequenced sample consisted of blood. The source is a boy aged 5 to 17 with moderate ulcerative colitis.

The chain employs TRBV27 and TRBJ1-4; no clear D. The germline gives CDR1 MNHEY, CDR2 SMNVEV (reference sequence). This CDR3 comprises 15 residues. V was clipped by 3 bases and J by 0 bases, with 8 bases between them. CDR3: CASSFSISTNEKLFF. The CDR3 bases are TGTGCCAGCAGTTTCTCGATCTCAACTAATGAAAAACTGTTTTTT.

The chain couples TRBV6-5 to TRBJ1-2, with 8 bases fitting TRBD1. The trim removed 7 bases at V and 4 bases at J, leaving 5 bases unmatched. This CDR3 spans 13 amino acids. Germline values: CDR1 MNHEY, CDR2 SVGAGI. The CDR3 here is CASISGQGYGYTF. CDR3 in DNA: TGTGCCAGCATATCAGGACAGGGCTATGGCTACACCTTC.

The chain employs TRBV5-4 and TRBJ1-1; a weak D match, TRBD1 (5 bases). The V end lost 4 bases, the J end lost 4 bases, and 14 bases lay between the germline ends. The CDR3 spans 14 residues. Germline CDR1 reads SGHNT; CDR2 reads YYREEE (reference sequence). The CDR3 protein is CASSPRGVSTEAFF. The CDR3 nucleotides are TGTGCCAGCAGCCCTCGGGGGGTGTCCACTGAAGCTTTCTTT.

J is TRBJ1-2 and V is TRBV2; TRBD1 matches 7 bases. CDR1 SNHLY and CDR2 FYNNEI come from the germline V gene. The CDR3 consists of 13 residues. Trimming took 6 bases from V and 4 from J; bases not matched to a gene: 5. This chain's CDR3 is CASRGQQLYGYTF. For the CDR3, the DNA is TGTGCCAGCAGGGGACAGCAGCTCTATGGCTACACCTTC.

DNA of the CDR3: TGTGCCTGGAGCCTGGGACAGGGGGCAGTCTATGGCTACACCTTC. This gives the protein CAWSLGQGAVYGYTF. This sequence joins TRBV30 and TRBJ1-2, with 12 bases fitting TRBD1. The CDR3 is 15 amino acids. Trimming cost V 3 bases and J 4 bases; bases outside gene matches: 6. Per the germline V gene, CDR1 is GTSNPN and CDR2 is SVGIG (reference sequence).

On this clone: A read error may produce the germline difference seen at one junction end. CDR3 sequence reads: CASSGRNAGNTIYF. The CDR3 DNA reads TGTGCCAGCAGCGGCCGGAACGCTGGGAACACCATATATTTT. The gene calls are TRBV7-2 and TRBJ1-3; D is undetermined. This CDR3 contains 14 residues. CDR1 and CDR2 (germline): SGHTA, FQGNSA.

The CDR3 DNA follows: TGCGCCAGCAATCAAAAGGGGGCTGGCGAGCAGTACTTC. Translation gives CASNQKGAGEQYF. The V gene is TRBV10-2, the J gene TRBJ2-7; 7 bases agree with TRBD1. The V segment lost 7 bases and the J segment 6 bases; nucleotides outside the gene matches: 9. Germline V lookup: CDR1 WSHSY, CDR2 SAAADI. This CDR3 spans 13 amino acids.

The chain links TRBV9 to TRBJ1-4; D gene ambiguous. Trimming stripped 0 bases from V and 7 bases from J, with 16 bases between. Germline CDR1 SGDLS, CDR2 YYNGEE. The CDR3 sequence is 16 residues long. The CDR3 loop reads CASSVEGSLIGEKLFF. The CDR3, as DNA: TGTGCCAGCAGCGTAGAAGGTTCGTTAATCGGTGAAAAACTGTTTTTT.

This clone was picked up one time. The V and J genes are TRBV10-3 and TRBJ1-4; TRBD1 is a possible D gene (5 bases). Germline CDR1 is ENHRY and CDR2 is SYGVKD. Trimming stripped 10 bases from V and 7 bases from J, with 22 bases between. This CDR3 contains 15 residues. This CDR3 reads CATREPGTAVEKLFF. The CDR3 nucleotides are TGTGCCACCAGGGAACCCGGGACCGCAGTTGAAAAACTGTTTTTT.

The chain couples TRBV5-1 to TRBJ2-3, with 8 bases fitting TRBD2. This CDR3 region has 16 residues. Losses at the gene ends were 1 base for V and 4 bases for J; bases not matched to a gene: 8. CDR1 and CDR2 (germline): SGHRS, YFSETQ. This chain's CDR3 is CASSLRGRTGSDTQYF. The CDR3 coding sequence is TGCGCCAGCAGCTTGCGCGGGAGGACCGGGTCAGATACGCAGTATTTT.

The rearrangement uses TRBV28 and TRBJ2-2; 8 bases are a match to TRBD1. Germline V gene lookup returns CDR1 MDHEN and CDR2 SYDVKM. This CDR3 is 16 amino acids long. V lost 4 bases, J lost 4 bases, and 8 bases stayed unmatched. DNA for the CDR3: TGTGCCAGCAGTTCCATCACAGGGGGTTCCACCGGGGAGCTGTTTTTT. Amino acid sequence: CASSSITGGSTGELFF.

The chain has TRBV6-6 and TRBJ2-7; possibly TRBD2 for D (6 bases). Germline CDR1 MNHNY, CDR2 SVGAGI (reference sequence). CDR3 size: 13 residues. Deletions cut 2 bases from V and 4 bases from J, with 9 bases between. The CDR3 nucleotides are TGTGCCAGCAGTTACAAGGCGGGGTACGAGCAGTACTTC. Residues: CASSYKAGYEQYF.

The rearrangement links TRBV6-6 to TRBJ2-5, with 7 positions matching TRBD1. J was trimmed by 1 base and V by 2 bases; bases with no gene match: 7. Germline V gene sequence: CDR1 MNHNY, CDR2 SVGAGI (reference sequence). This CDR3 spans 16 amino acids. The CDR3 loop reads CASSYRGQAFQETQYF. The CDR3 bases are TGTGCCAGCAGTTACCGTGGACAGGCCTTCCAAGAGACCCAGTACTTC.

The chain links TRBV5-1 to TRBJ2-3; no definite D call. There are 15 residues in the CDR3. V dropped 2 bases and J dropped 6 bases, with 16 bases sitting between them. CDR1 is SGHRS and CDR2 is YFSETQ in the germline V gene. CDR3 in amino acids: CASSFGNRVPDTQYF. The CDR3 bases are TGCGCCAGCAGCTTTGGAAACCGGGTTCCGGATACGCAGTATTTT.

The chain has TRBV6-6 and TRBJ1-3, with unresolved D. Trimming shortened V by 0 bases and J by 3 bases, and 0 bases separated the two germline ends. Germline-derived CDR1 and CDR2 are MNHNY and SVGAGI (reference sequence). This CDR3 region has 12 residues. This CDR3 reads CASSYSGNTIYF. The CDR3 coding sequence is TGTGCCAGCAGTTACTCTGGAAACACCATATATTTT.

In its sample, this clone was seen a few times. The chain couples TRBV2 to TRBJ2-1; 8 bases agree with TRBD1. V was clipped by 8 bases and J by 10 bases; unmatched bases: 7. This CDR3 has 12 residues. Germline V gives CDR1 SNHLY, CDR2 FYNNEI. CDR3 coding DNA: TGTGCCAGCCGGACAGGGTTGGGCGAGCAGTTCTTC. This gives the protein CASRTGLGEQFF.

The chain carries TRBV4-2 and TRBJ2-1; D not resolved. The germline V gene has CDR1 LGHNA and CDR2 YNFKEQ. V was cut by 0 bases and J by 7 bases, with 13 bases left in between. This CDR3 has 15 residues. CDR3 sequence (DNA): TGTGCCAGCAGCCAAGAGGTAGCACTTGGGAATGAGCAGTTCTTC. Translation: CASSQEVALGNEQFF.

The table lists this clone with a count of one. The chain employs TRBV30 and TRBJ2-7; 16 bases are shared with TRBD2. V shed 2 bases, J shed 5 bases, and the junction held 6 bases outside the gene matches. The CDR3 is 16 residues long. Germline V gene sequence: CDR1 GTSNPN, CDR2 SVGIG (reference sequence). The CDR3, as DNA: TGTGCCTGGAGTAAGGGACTAGCGGGAGGGCCCAACGAGCAGTACTTC. Encoded protein: CAWSKGLAGGPNEQYF. Using reference TRBV30 and TRBJ2-7 for the parts outside the CDR3, the full variable domain is SQTIHQWPATLVQPVGSPLSLECTVEGTSNPNLYWYRQAAGRGLQLLFYSVGIGQISSEVPQNLSASRPQDRQFILSSKKLLLSDSGFYLCAWSKGLAGGPNEQYFGPGTRLTVT.

The V and J genes are TRBV7-2 and TRBJ1-2, with TRBD1 as a possible D gene (6 bases). The CDR3 length is 13 residues. Germline assignment: CDR1 SGHTA and CDR2 FQGNSA. V gave up 5 bases and J gave up 8 bases, with 15 bases separating them. The CDR3 DNA sequence: TGTGCCAGCAGCGTCGGGGGCTCGGGAGGCTACACCTTC. Its protein product is CASSVGGSGGYTF.

This clone was seen a handful of times. The chain joins TRBV19 to TRBJ1-5; D not certain. CDR1 is LNHDA, CDR2 SQIVND, per germline (reference sequence). The CDR3 runs 14 residues. The V end was cut by 5 bases, the J end by 2 bases, with 10 bases between. The CDR3, as DNA: TGTGCCAGTAGTCTCCCACGTGGCAATCAGCCCCAGCATTTT. It translates to CASSLPRGNQPQHF.

The chain links TRBV5-4 to TRBJ2-2, with D maybe TRBD1 (6 bases). V was shortened by 4 bases and J by 1 base, with 11 bases between the two germline ends. The CDR3 consists of 15 residues. CDR1 and CDR2 from the germline V gene are SGHNT and YYREEE (reference sequence). The CDR3 bases are TGTGCCAGCAGCCCCCGGGACAAGAACACCGGGGAGCTGTTTTTT. This translates into CASSPRDKNTGELFF. Supplemented by reference TRBV5-4 and TRBJ2-2, the full variable domain reads ETGVTQSPTHLIKTRGQQVTLRCSSQSGHNTVSWYQQALGQGPQFIFQYYREEENGRGNFPPRFSGLQFPNYSSELNVNALELDDSALYLCASSPRDKNTGELFFGEGSRLTVL.

The chain carries TRBV18 and TRBJ2-7, with 10 bases lining up with TRBD2. This CDR3 has 16 amino acids. The V gene's germline CDR1 is KGHSH and CDR2 LQKENI. V lost 2 bases to trimming and J lost 6 bases; unmatched junction nucleotides: 10. This CDR3 reads CASSPNSGTSGVEQYF. The CDR3 DNA reads TGTGCCAGCTCACCAAACAGCGGAACTAGCGGGGTCGAGCAGTACTTC.

V and J are TRBV20-1 and TRBJ1-2, with D unresolved. CDR3 size: 11 residues. CDR1 is DFQATT, CDR2 SNEGSKA, per germline (reference sequence). V dropped 6 bases and J dropped 5 bases, with 10 bases sitting between them. CDR3 sequence (DNA): TGCAGTGCCAAGACACCTTATGGCTACACCTTC. Encoded protein: CSAKTPYGYTF.

V is TRBV11-2 and J is TRBJ1-4; D unclear. Per the germline V gene, CDR1 is SGHAT and CDR2 is FQNNGV. There are 12 residues in the CDR3. V lost 3 bases and J 10 bases, leaving 9 bases between the germline ends. The CDR3 protein is CASSLGGGKLFF. The CDR3 coding sequence is TGTGCCAGCAGCTTGGGAGGTGGAAAACTGTTTTTT. Full variable domain (rest looked up from reference TRBV11-2 and TRBJ1-4): EAGVAQSPRYKIIEKRQSVAFWCNPISGHATLYWYQQILGQGPKLLIQFQNNGVVDDSQLPKDRFSAERLKGVDSTLKIQPAKLEDSAVYLCASSLGGGKLFFGSGTQLSVL.

The genes are TRBV2 and TRBJ1-2; D remains ambiguous. Germline assignment: CDR1 SNHLY and CDR2 FYNNEI. This CDR3 spans 11 amino acids. CDR3 DNA: TGTGGTAGAAGCGGGCCTAATGGCTACACCTTC. Translated, it gives CGRSGPNGYTF.

The chain employs TRBV9 and TRBJ1-2; TRBD1 matches 9 bases. Germline lookup yields CDR1 SGDLS and CDR2 YYNGEE. The CDR3 has 15 residues. Trimming took 0 bases from V and 5 from J; bases not matched to a gene: 5. The CDR3, as DNA: TGTGCCAGCAGCGTAGCGAGGACAGGGGTTTATGGCTACACCTTC. This gives the protein CASSVARTGVYGYTF.